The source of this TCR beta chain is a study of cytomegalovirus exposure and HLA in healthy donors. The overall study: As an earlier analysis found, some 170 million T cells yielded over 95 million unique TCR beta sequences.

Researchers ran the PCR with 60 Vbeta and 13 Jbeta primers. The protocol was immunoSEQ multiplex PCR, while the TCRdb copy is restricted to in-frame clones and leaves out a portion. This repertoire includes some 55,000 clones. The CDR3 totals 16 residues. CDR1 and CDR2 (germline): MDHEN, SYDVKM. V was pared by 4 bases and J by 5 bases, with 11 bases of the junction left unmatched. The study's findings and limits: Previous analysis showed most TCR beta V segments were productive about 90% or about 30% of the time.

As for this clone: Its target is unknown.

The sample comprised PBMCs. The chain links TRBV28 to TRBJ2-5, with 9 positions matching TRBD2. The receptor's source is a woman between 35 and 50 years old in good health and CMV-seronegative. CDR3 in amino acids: CASSSESRGGWETQYF. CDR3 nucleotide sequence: TGTGCCAGCAGTTCCGAATCGCGGGGGGGGTGGGAGACCCAGTACTTC.